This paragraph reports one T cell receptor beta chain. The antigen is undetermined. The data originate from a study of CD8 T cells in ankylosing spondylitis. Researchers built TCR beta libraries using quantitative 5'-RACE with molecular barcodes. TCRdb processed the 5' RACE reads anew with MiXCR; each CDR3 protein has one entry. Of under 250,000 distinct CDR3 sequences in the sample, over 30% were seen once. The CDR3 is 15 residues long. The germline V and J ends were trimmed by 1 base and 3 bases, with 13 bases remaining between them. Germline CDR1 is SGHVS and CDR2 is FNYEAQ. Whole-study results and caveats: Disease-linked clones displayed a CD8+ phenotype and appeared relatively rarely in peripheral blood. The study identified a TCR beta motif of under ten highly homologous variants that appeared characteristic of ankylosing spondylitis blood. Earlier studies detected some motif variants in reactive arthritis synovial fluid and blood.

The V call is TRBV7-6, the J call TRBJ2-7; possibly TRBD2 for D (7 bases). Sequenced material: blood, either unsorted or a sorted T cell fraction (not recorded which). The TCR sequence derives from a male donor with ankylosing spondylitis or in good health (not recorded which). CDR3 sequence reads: CASSLGERDIYEQYF. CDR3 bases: TGTGCCAGCAGCTTAGGGGAGCGGGACATCTACGAGCAGTACTTC.